The 9 T cell receptor beta chains reported below all come from one sample, sequenced in a study of T cells in narcolepsy. Sequenced by immunoSEQ multiplex PCR; TCRdb stores in-frame clones only, minus some. The table records tens of thousands of clones, roughly 78% of them present only once. Sequencing was carried out using memory (CD45RA-) CD4+ T cells from blood. Receptors were obtained from a human donor in good health.

The gene calls are TRBV10-3 and TRBJ2-3; the match to TRBD1 covers 8 bases. The germline CDR1 and CDR2 sequences are ENHRY and SYGVKD. Trimming cost V 6 bases and J 1 base; bases outside gene matches: 3. CDR3 length equals 14 residues. The CDR3 spells CAISGTGRTDTQYF. The CDR3 region has the DNA TGTGCCATCAGCGGGACAGGCCGCACAGATACGCAGTATTTT.

The chain carries TRBV2 and TRBJ2-7; tentatively, D is TRBD1 (5 bases). V shed 5 bases and J shed 2 bases, with 7 bases lying between them. CDR3 length: 12 amino acids. Germline V CDR1 and CDR2: SNHLY, FYNNEI. The DNA of the CDR3 is TGTGCCAGCAGTCTACAGGCCTACGAGCAGTACTTC. Its translation: CASSLQAYEQYF. Full variable domain (outside the CDR3, taken from reference TRBV2 and TRBJ2-7): EPEVTQTPSHQVTQMGQEVILRCVPISNHLYFYWYRQILGQKVEFLVSFYNNEISEKSEIFDDQFSVERPDGSNFTLKIRSTKLEDSAMYFCASSLQAYEQYFGPGTRLTVT.

The rearrangement links TRBV5-5 to TRBJ1-3, with a weak D call TRBD1 (5 bases). The CDR3 length is 15 residues. Germline assignment: CDR1 SGHKS and CDR2 YYEKEE (reference sequence). Trimming pared 0 bases from V and 0 bases from J, leaving 7 bases between. CDR3 sequence (DNA): TGTGCCAGCAGCTTGGAGGGGACCTCTGGAAACACCATATATTTT. It encodes CASSLEGTSGNTIYF.

The chain employs TRBV19 and TRBJ1-1, with a tentative D call TRBD1 (6 bases). The CDR3 runs to 13 residues. V was clipped by 3 bases and J by 6 bases, with 11 bases between them. Germline CDR1 is LNHDA and CDR2 is SQIVND (reference sequence). The CDR3 sequence: CASSIYRDAEAFF. CDR3 bases: TGTGCCAGTAGTATCTACAGGGACGCTGAAGCTTTCTTT.

The genes are TRBV19 and TRBJ2-3; no firm D call. The CDR3 loop spans 15 amino acids. The V end lost 8 bases, the J end lost 3 bases, and 18 bases lay between the germline ends. The germline V gene encodes CDR1 LNHDA and CDR2 SQIVND (reference sequence). The CDR3 bases are TGTGCCAGTCGGAAGGGAAGTGGGATTACAGATACGCAGTATTTT. It codes for CASRKGSGITDTQYF. Drawing the rest from reference TRBV19 and TRBJ2-3, the complete variable domain is DGGITQSPKYLFRKEGQNVTLSCEQNLNHDAMYWYRQDPGQGLRLIYYSQIVNDFQKGDIAEGYSVSREKKESFPLTVTSAQKNPTAFYLCASRKGSGITDTQYFGPGTRLTVL.

This clone has a handful of counts. V usage is TRBV28 and J usage is TRBJ2-2; TRBD2 might be the D (6 bases). V lost 8 bases to trimming and J lost 6 bases, with 16 bases between them. Per germline, CDR1 MDHEN and CDR2 SYDVKM. The CDR3 totals 14 residues. CDR3 sequence (DNA): TGTGCCAGCTTGGCGGGATCCTGGGCCGGGGAGCTGTTTTTT. This translates into CASLAGSWAGELFF.

The J gene is TRBJ1-2, the V gene TRBV19; unclear D gene. CDR1 and CDR2 from the germline V gene are LNHDA and SQIVND (reference sequence). The CDR3 is 14 residues long. Between the trimmed V and J ends, which lost 4 bases and 0 bases, there was a span of 9 bases. CDR3 bases: TGTGCCAGTAGTACGACGGATGCTAACTATGGCTACACCTTC. Residues: CASSTTDANYGYTF.

This clone was seen more than once but under ten times. V and J are TRBV28 and TRBJ1-4, with D perhaps matching TRBD1 (6 bases). The CDR3 loop spans 15 amino acids. V dropped 7 bases and J dropped 2 bases, with 14 bases sitting between them. Per the germline V gene, CDR1 is MDHEN and CDR2 is SYDVKM. This CDR3 is CASTRGGGTNEKLFF. The CDR3, as DNA: TGTGCCAGCACCCGCGGCGGGGGCACTAATGAAAAACTGTTTTTT.

This clone came up a few times. The genes are TRBV6-6 and TRBJ1-1, with 9 bases fitting TRBD1. Trimming took 6 bases from V and 3 from J; bases not matched to a gene: 2. The V gene's germline CDR1 is MNHNY and CDR2 SVGAGI (reference sequence). CDR3 size: 13 residues. The CDR3 DNA is TGTGCCAGCAGGGACAGGGGAGACACTGAAGCTTTCTTT. This codes for CASRDRGDTEAFF.